The 10 T cell receptor beta chains below come from one sample, sequenced in a study of shared clonotypes between healthy human individuals. The protocol was immunoSEQ multiplex PCR, while the TCRdb copy is restricted to in-frame clones and leaves out a portion. This table has a few million clones, just over 90% appearing once. Positively selected for CCR7, the CD45RO-negative cells used as naive CD8 cells excluded terminally differentiated effector memory CD45RA+ cells. Sequencing used naive CD8+ T cells from PBMCs. These receptors were collected from a man aged 18 to 29 in good health. Some clones in this sample may be carry-over from other donors' samples.

The CDR3 region is CASSHRSGRNEQFF. The CDR3 nucleotides read TGCGCCAGCAGCCACAGGAGTGGCCGCAATGAGCAGTTCTTC. The chain combines TRBV4-3 with TRBJ2-1, with D unresolved. The CDR3 is 14 residues long. The germline CDR1 and CDR2 sequences are LGHNA and YSLEER. Trimming pared 3 bases from V and 6 bases from J, leaving 12 bases between.

With respect to this clone: Other DNA sequences within the sample encode an identical CDR3. This chain joins TRBV28 and TRBJ1-1; D is uncertain. Germline V gene data show CDR1 as MDHEN and CDR2 as SYDVKM. Trimming removed 3 bases from V and 0 bases from J, with 8 bases in between. The CDR3 is made up of 14 amino acids. This CDR3 is CASSFAGLNTEAFF. CDR3 sequence (DNA): TGTGCCAGCAGTTTTGCAGGTCTGAACACTGAAGCTTTCTTT.

J is TRBJ1-4 and V is TRBV6-6; possible D gene TRBD1, 5 bases. The CDR3 length is 14 residues. Between the trimmed V and J ends, which lost 2 bases and 8 bases, there was a span of 12 bases. Germline V gives CDR1 MNHNY, CDR2 SVGAGI (reference sequence). CDR3: CASSYGEWDEKLFF. DNA of the CDR3: TGTGCCAGCAGTTACGGGGAATGGGACGAAAAACTGTTTTTT.

The chain employs TRBV7-9 and TRBJ2-7, with unresolved D. V was pared by 3 bases and J by 2 bases, with 8 bases between. The CDR3 is 13 amino acids. Germline V gives CDR1 SEHNR, CDR2 FQNEAQ (reference sequence). CDR3 coding DNA: TGTGCCAGCAGCTTGAGCCTCGCCTACGAGCAGTACTTC. Its protein is CASSLSLAYEQYF.

The CDR3 sequence is CASSALGRETQYF. The CDR3 DNA reads as TGTGCCAGCAGCGCTCTAGGGAGGGAGACCCAGTACTTC. The V gene is TRBV13, the J gene TRBJ2-5; D is possibly TRBD2 (6 bases). Germline CDR1 reads PRHDT; CDR2 reads FYEKMQ (reference sequence). The V gene lost 5 bases and the J gene lost 5 bases, with 12 bases spanning the gap. This CDR3 is 13 amino acids long.

Worth noting for this clone: The sample has other DNA sequences that encode this CDR3 too. This chain joins TRBV7-9 and TRBJ2-7; D is unclear. The V gene lost 5 bases and the J gene lost 2 bases, with 7 bases spanning the gap. Germline assignment: CDR1 SEHNR and CDR2 FQNEAQ (reference sequence). The CDR3 runs 12 residues. The CDR3 nucleotides are TGTGCCAGCAGCCTAACAACCTACGAGCAGTACTTC. Encoded protein: CASSLTTYEQYF.

The V gene is TRBV28, the J gene TRBJ2-3, with D tentatively TRBD2 (6 bases). The germline V and J ends were trimmed by 4 bases and 2 bases, with 19 bases remaining between them. The CDR3 loop spans 17 amino acids. Germline values: CDR1 MDHEN, CDR2 SYDVKM. CDR3 region: CASSSSWKEGPTDTQYF. For the CDR3, the DNA is TGTGCCAGCAGTTCGTCCTGGAAGGAGGGCCCCACAGATACGCAGTATTTT.

V usage is TRBV25-1 and J usage is TRBJ2-1; D tentatively reads TRBD1 or TRBD2 (5 bases each). In germline, CDR1 is MGHDK, CDR2 SYGVNS. The CDR3 length is 12 residues. V lost 7 bases and J lost 13, with 17 bases in between. In nucleotides, the CDR3 is TGTGCCAGCAACTTCCCGGGGCAGGGTCAGTTCTTC. Encoded protein: CASNFPGQGQFF.

This chain connects TRBV5-1 to TRBJ2-1; tentative D call: TRBD2 (6 bases). V was cut by 5 bases and J by 9 bases, with 12 bases left in between. CDR1 and CDR2 from the germline V gene are SGHRS and YFSETQ. The CDR3 totals 12 residues. CDR3 sequence reads: CASSYGGAEQFF. The CDR3 DNA reads as TGCGCCAGCAGTTACGGAGGGGCTGAGCAGTTCTTC. The full variable domain, rest sourced from reference TRBV5-1 and TRBJ2-1, is KAGVTQTPRYLIKTRGQQVTLSCSPISGHRSVSWYQQTPGQGLQFLFEYFSETQRNKGNFPGRFSGRQFSNSRSEMNVSTLELGDSALYLCASSYGGAEQFFGPGTRLTVL.

The V call is TRBV5-3, the J call TRBJ2-4; tentatively, D is TRBD1 or TRBD2 (5 bases each). TRBV5-3 belongs to the ORF category, with a function that is uncertain. V gave up 4 bases and J gave up 7 bases, with 18 bases separating them. There are 15 residues in the CDR3. The DNA of the CDR3 is TGTGCCAGAAGCCAAATGGGACCGGTCAGGAACATTCAGTACTTC. As protein: CARSQMGPVRNIQYF.